This T cell receptor (beta chain) comes out of a study of blood T cell repertoires in COVID-19. Germline V gene sequence: CDR1 GTSNPN, CDR2 SVGIG (reference sequence). CDR3 length: 14 amino acids. V lost 0 bases to trimming and J lost 4 bases, with 13 bases between them. Everyone who took part was about 18 to 90 years old, and they came from 24 US areas. As regards this clone: The sample has other DNA sequences that encode this CDR3 too.

Per the study methods: By means of reference gene primer amplification, nucleated cell counts were estimated. The data were produced by immunoSEQ multiplex PCR, yet TCRdb's version contains in-frame clones alone and is incomplete. The DNA gave D and trimming, while V, J and clone size come from that table. The sample yields hundreds of thousands of clones, roughly 90% seen once. The chain uses TRBV30 and TRBJ2-7; no clear D. The sequenced sample consisted of PBMCs or T cells enriched from blood (not recorded which). The source is a young woman with acute COVID-19. In nucleotides, the CDR3 is TGTGCCTGGAGTGTACTGGGCAGCTTTTACGAGCAGTACTTC. Its protein product is CAWSVLGSFYEQYF.